The 26 T cell receptor beta chains listed next were all sequenced from one sample in a study of cytomegalovirus exposure and HLA in healthy donors. 60 Vbeta and 13 Jbeta primers were used in PCR. Using immunoSEQ multiplex PCR, the repertoire was profiled, and TCRdb retains in-frame clones only, with some absent. Here the sample spans approximately 38,000 clones, roughly 64% being singletons. Sequencing was done on a sample of PBMCs. The receptors originated from a man aged 50-60 years in good health and CMV-seropositive.

The chain couples TRBV4-1 to TRBJ2-3, with D maybe TRBD1 (7 bases). The CDR3 runs 16 residues. V was trimmed by 0 bases and J by 3 bases, leaving 13 bases between them. Germline V gene data show CDR1 as MGHRA and CDR2 as YSYEKL. CDR3 amino acids: CASSQEGRGETDTQYF. Here the CDR3 DNA reads TGCGCCAGCAGCCAAGAGGGCAGGGGGGAGACAGATACGCAGTATTTT.

The chain is built from TRBV4-2 and TRBJ1-3, with TRBD1 matching 9 bases. With V trimmed by 0 bases and J by 4 bases, 7 bases remained unmatched. Germline V gives CDR1 LGHNA, CDR2 YNFKEQ. The CDR3 is 17 residues long. CDR3: CASSQELQGAGGNTIYF. CDR3 coding DNA: TGTGCCAGCAGCCAAGAACTACAGGGGGCAGGAGGAAACACCATATATTTT.

The genes are TRBV10-3 and TRBJ1-2; no clear D gene. V lost 0 bases, J lost 7 bases, and 12 bases lay in between. The CDR3 extends over 14 amino acids. From germline, CDR1 is ENHRY and CDR2 SYGVKD. The CDR3 DNA sequence: TGTGCCATCAGTGAGTCTGAGGACCGGGGTGGCTACACCTTC. This gives the protein CAISESEDRGGYTF.

This clone turned up a few times. The chain couples TRBV18 to TRBJ2-7; tentatively, D is TRBD1 (5 bases). Deletions cut 1 base from V and 4 bases from J, with 11 bases between. This CDR3 region has 14 residues. Germline V gives CDR1 KGHSH, CDR2 LQKENI. CDR3 amino acids: CASSPLGAGYEQYF. As DNA, the CDR3 is TGTGCCAGCTCACCACTCGGAGCAGGGTACGAGCAGTACTTC.

The genes are TRBV21-1 and TRBJ2-7; the table's D call, TRBD2, was not checked against the DNA. TRBV21-1 is marked as a pseudogene. CDR3 length: 15 amino acids. The CDR3 here is CASTEGTGGLDEQYF. CDR3 DNA: TGTGCCAGCACAGAAGGGACGGGAGGCCTCGACGAGCAGTACTTC.

In DNA form, the CDR3 reads TGTGCCAGCAGCGTCATAGCGGGGTGGGGGGAGACCCAGTACTTC. Its translation is CASSVIAGWGETQYF. The chain combines TRBV9 with TRBJ2-5, with 8 bases lining up with TRBD2. V trimming: 2 bases; J trimming: 5 bases; junction bases outside the gene matches: 8. The CDR3 covers 15 residues. CDR1 and CDR2 from the germline V gene are SGDLS and YYNGEE.

This chain links TRBV7-9 with TRBJ2-6, with D perhaps matching TRBD2 (5 bases). V was pared by 5 bases and J by 0 bases, with 11 bases between. The CDR3 length is 16 residues. The germline V gene encodes CDR1 SEHNR and CDR2 FQNEAQ (reference sequence). This CDR3 is CASSRTGDSGANVLTF. The CDR3 region has the DNA TGTGCCAGCAGCCGGACTGGAGACTCTGGGGCCAACGTCCTGACTTTC.

This clone appeared once. The chain recombines TRBV10-3 with TRBJ1-1; the D gene is possibly TRBD1 (5 bases). This CDR3 has 12 amino acids. Germline V lookup: CDR1 ENHRY, CDR2 SYGVKD. With 10 bases removed from V and 3 bases from J, the gap between germline ends came to 12 bases. The CDR3 loop is CATGGRDTEAFF. The CDR3 DNA is TGTGCCACCGGGGGGAGGGACACTGAAGCTTTCTTT.

The chain is built from TRBV25-1 and TRBJ1-2; D not resolved. Trimming stripped 6 bases from V and 6 bases from J, with 8 bases between. This CDR3 is built from 11 residues. Germline CDR1 is MGHDK and CDR2 is SYGVNS. CDR3 in amino acids: CASREDDGYTF. The DNA for the CDR3 is TGTGCCAGCAGGGAGGATGATGGCTACACCTTC.

The chain links TRBV27 to TRBJ1-2; 10 bases match TRBD1. With V trimmed by 7 bases and J by 8 bases, 10 bases remained unmatched. CDR1 is MNHEY, CDR2 SMNVEV, per germline (reference sequence). CDR3 length equals 14 residues. This chain's CDR3 is CASTTRDRGGGYTF. Written as DNA, the CDR3 is TGTGCCAGCACCACCAGGGACAGGGGTGGCGGCTACACCTTC.

The chain joins TRBV6-1 to TRBJ2-1, with 7 bases identical to TRBD1. CDR1 MNHNS and CDR2 SASEGT come from the germline V gene. The length of the CDR3 is 15 residues. J was trimmed by 12 bases and V by 6 bases; bases with no gene match: 17. The CDR3: CASSAQDRSYGVQFF. The CDR3 region has the DNA TGTGCCAGCAGCGCCCAGGACAGGTCTTATGGGGTGCAGTTCTTC.

In this sample, this clone turned up a few times. This chain uses TRBV5-6 with TRBJ1-2, with a tentative D call TRBD1 (6 bases). V was cut by 5 bases and J by 1 base, with 9 bases left in between. The CDR3 consists of 13 residues. Germline CDR1 is SGHDT and CDR2 is YYEEEE. This chain's CDR3 is CASSGRGNYGYTF. The CDR3 DNA sequence: TGTGCCAGCAGTGGCAGGGGTAACTATGGCTACACCTTC.

The chain carries TRBV23-1 and TRBJ2-7, with TRBD1 identical over 9 bases. TRBV23-1 belongs to the ORF category, with a function that is uncertain. The ends lost 6 bases at V and 1 base at J; junction bases unmatched: 1. The CDR3 is 13 amino acids. For the CDR3, the DNA is TGCGCCAGCAGGGGGACAGGGTCCTACGAGCAGTACTTC. Translated, it gives CASRGTGSYEQYF.

This clone was counted between two and nine times. The chain uses TRBV6-4 and TRBJ2-3; 7 bases are shared with TRBD1. CDR1 is MRHNA and CDR2 is SNTAGT in the germline V gene. The length of the CDR3 is 15 residues. The V gene end was trimmed by 0 bases and the J gene end by 6 bases; junction bases not matched to a gene: 6. CDR3 DNA: TGTGCCAGCAGTGACTCAACAGGGGACGTCGATACGCAGTATTTT. It translates to CASSDSTGDVDTQYF.

The J gene is TRBJ1-1, the V gene TRBV7-2; 7 bases match TRBD1. The V gene's germline CDR1 is SGHTA and CDR2 FQGNSA. The CDR3 consists of 15 residues. Trimming cost V 7 bases and J 3 bases; bases outside gene matches: 11. This CDR3 reads CASKRSGGPDTEAFF. The CDR3 region has the DNA TGTGCCAGCAAACGCTCAGGGGGACCCGACACTGAAGCTTTCTTT.

In its sample, this clone was seen a few times. This sequence joins TRBV5-1 and TRBJ2-1; the match to TRBD1 covers 9 bases. The V gene's germline CDR1 is SGHRS and CDR2 YFSETQ. The CDR3 covers 15 residues. The V segment lost 0 bases and the J segment 4 bases; nucleotides outside the gene matches: 2. The CDR3, as DNA: TGCGCCAGCAGCTTGGCCGGGACAGGGTACAATGAGCAGTTCTTC. Translation gives CASSLAGTGYNEQFF.

The chain couples TRBV5-4 to TRBJ2-1; possibly TRBD1 for D (6 bases). Germline assignment: CDR1 SGHNT and CDR2 YYREEE (reference sequence). The CDR3 loop spans 13 amino acids. V was shortened by 9 bases and J by 4 bases, with 14 bases between the two germline ends. The CDR3 DNA follows: TGTGCCACCAAGGACAGCTTATACAATGAGCAGTTCTTC. Protein sequence: CATKDSLYNEQFF.

This chain connects TRBV12-5 to TRBJ1-6, with D perhaps TRBD1 (6 bases). The V end lost 5 bases, the J end lost 10 bases, and 15 bases lay between the germline ends. The CDR3 covers 14 residues. Germline CDR1 and CDR2: LGHNT and FRNRAP. The CDR3 nucleotides are TGTGCTAGTGGTATCGCAGGGGTTCGGTCACCCCTCCACTTT. It codes for CASGIAGVRSPLHF.

The J gene is TRBJ2-7, the V gene TRBV4-1; possible D gene TRBD2, 6 bases. CDR1 and CDR2 (germline): MGHRA, YSYEKL. The length of the CDR3 is 15 residues. Trimming cost V 5 bases and J 0 bases, with 14 bases left between them. CDR3 loop: CASSYRDSSSYEQYF. The CDR3 DNA follows: TGCGCCAGCAGCTACCGGGACTCGAGCTCCTACGAGCAGTACTTC.

The chain recombines TRBV6-1 with TRBJ1-5; D is possibly TRBD1 (5 bases). The CDR3 runs to 15 residues. Germline CDR1 reads MNHNS; CDR2 reads SASEGT. Trimming cost V 3 bases and J 11 bases, with 20 bases left between them. The CDR3 spells CASSEGQAAQSAQHF. The CDR3 bases are TGTGCCAGCAGTGAGGGGCAGGCCGCCCAATCGGCCCAGCATTTT.

The rearrangement uses TRBV7-8 and TRBJ1-4; TRBD1 aligns across 7 bases. The CDR3 spans 15 residues. With 5 bases clipped from V and 5 bases from J, the junction kept 8 bases outside the gene matches. The germline CDR1 and CDR2 sequences are SGHVS and FQNEAQ. CDR3 loop: CASSIRQGRNEKLFF. CDR3 DNA: TGTGCCAGCAGCATTCGACAGGGAAGAAATGAAAAACTGTTTTTT.

This sequence joins TRBV4-2 and TRBJ2-2; no clear D. With 4 bases removed from V and 0 bases from J, the gap between germline ends came to 12 bases. This CDR3 comprises 16 residues. Germline V gene data show CDR1 as LGHNA and CDR2 as YNFKEQ. Here the CDR3 DNA reads TGTGCCAGCAGCCGATTGCTAGAGTCGAACACCGGGGAGCTGTTTTTT. Protein product: CASSRLLESNTGELFF.

The rearrangement joins TRBV5-1 to TRBJ1-2, with 11 bases lining up with TRBD1. Per the germline V gene, CDR1 is SGHRS and CDR2 is YFSETQ. This CDR3 has 15 amino acids. The ends lost 3 bases at V and 6 bases at J; junction bases unmatched: 7. CDR3 nucleotides: TGCGCCAGCAGCTCGGAGGGGACAGGGGGGCATGGCTACACCTTC. Translated: CASSSEGTGGHGYTF.

There are a few counts of this clone. The chain couples TRBV6-1 to TRBJ1-2; 7 bases fit TRBD1. V lost 2 bases and J lost 8; bases outside the gene matches: 8. The CDR3 loop spans 14 amino acids. Germline V gene lookup returns CDR1 MNHNS and CDR2 SASEGT. CDR3 coding DNA: TGTGCCAGCAGTGAAAGGGACAGCGGGAGCGGCTACACCTTC. Its protein is CASSERDSGSGYTF.

V and J are TRBV14 and TRBJ2-1; D perhaps matches TRBD2 (6 bases). The CDR3 has 13 amino acids. The V gene lost 9 bases and the J gene lost 0 bases, with 9 bases spanning the gap. Germline V gene lookup returns CDR1 SGHDN and CDR2 FVKESK. In nucleotides, the CDR3 is TGTGCCAGTGGGGGGAGCTCCTACAATGAGCAGTTCTTC. It encodes CASGGSSYNEQFF. Looking up the rest from reference TRBV14 and TRBJ2-1 gives the full variable domain: EAGVTQFPSHSVIEKGQTVTLRCDPISGHDNLYWYRRVMGKEIKFLLHFVKESKQDESGMPNNRFLAERTGGTYSTLKVQPAELEDSGVYFCASGGSSYNEQFFGPGTRLTVL.

This chain uses TRBV6-1 with TRBJ2-7, with 9 nucleotides matching TRBD1. Germline CDR1 reads MNHNS; CDR2 reads SASEGT. CDR3 length equals 13 residues. Losses at the gene ends were 10 bases for V and 2 bases for J; bases not matched to a gene: 6. CDR3 sequence reads: CATRDRETYEQYF. CDR3 sequence (DNA): TGTGCCACCCGGGACAGGGAGACCTACGAGCAGTACTTC.